This T cell receptor beta chain was sequenced during a study of cytomegalovirus exposure and HLA in healthy donors. The study, taken as a whole, reports: Some TCR beta chains (roughly 160 of them) were listed as cytomegalovirus-associated. When the data were analyzed later, several of the most significant clusters appeared to be linked to common viral pathogens. What was likely a sequencing artifact was a cluster of highly shared sequence variants.

Researchers ran the PCR with 60 Vbeta and 13 Jbeta primers. Measured with immunoSEQ multiplex PCR; TCRdb has only the in-frame clones, and not every one. Of some 100,000 clones listed, 75% to 85% are singletons. Concerning this clone itself: The target antigen is unknown.

The specimen was PBMCs. The clonotype originates from a male donor in good health and CMV-seropositive.

DNA of the CDR3: TGTGCCAGCAGTGAGTTGGGACAGGGGTGCAATCAGCCCCAGCATTTT. It encodes CASSELGQGCNQPQHF. The chain has TRBV25-1 and TRBJ1-5, with 10 bases matching TRBD1. CDR1 and CDR2 from the germline V gene are MGHDK and SYGVNS. The V segment lost 3 bases and the J segment 2 bases; nucleotides outside the gene matches: 4. CDR3 size: 16 residues.